Listed below are T cell receptor beta chains from one sample, sequenced in a study of vaccination and CD4 T cells after COVID-19. No cognate antigen is known for these TCRs. TCRdb recomputed calls from the PCR reads with MiXCR, one row per CDR3 protein. The sample lists some 12,000 distinct CDR3 sequences, 25% to 30% seen once, with approximately 12% in the top ten. Sequenced sample: CD4+ T cells from blood, cultured in vitro. The receptor set was obtained from a human donor in good health. CDR3s include the opening cysteine and the closing phenylalanine or tryptophan. D genes are given only for firm matches. Clone size appears in some rows only: once, few, many, or a class for an expanded clone.

clone size: NA
D gene: TRBD1
J gene: TRBJ2-7
V gene: TRBV7-9
CDR3 protein: CASSKGDRGHGEQYF
CDR3 DNA: TGTGCCAGCAGCAAAGGGGACAGGGGGCATGGCGAGCAGTACTTC

clone size: NA
D gene: TRBD1
J gene: TRBJ2-1
V gene: TRBV11-3
CDR3 protein: CASSPGQATYNEQFF
CDR3 DNA: TGTGCCAGCAGCCCAGGACAGGCAACATACAATGAGCAGTTCTTC

clone size: NA
D gene: NA
J gene: TRBJ2-3
V gene: TRBV27
CDR3 protein: CASSLGSHGGSNTDTQYF
CDR3 DNA: TGTGCCAGCAGTTTGGGCTCCCACGGGGGCTCAAACACAGATACGCAGTATTTT

clone size: NA
D gene: NA
J gene: TRBJ2-1
V gene: TRBV2
CDR3 protein: CASRRTSTYNEQFF
CDR3 DNA: TGTGCCAGCAGGAGGACGAGTACCTACAATGAGCAGTTCTTC

clone size: NA
D gene: NA
J gene: TRBJ2-1
V gene: TRBV19
CDR3 protein: CASSPGPSGVRFF
CDR3 DNA: TGTGCCAGTAGTCCCGGGCCTTCCGGGGTGCGGTTCTTC

clone size: NA
D gene: TRBD2
J gene: TRBJ2-5
V gene: TRBV20-1
CDR3 protein: CSARPAGELRKTQYF
CDR3 DNA: TGCAGTGCCCGACCAGCGGGAGAGCTCCGGAAGACCCAGTACTTC

clone size: few
D gene: NA
J gene: TRBJ2-5
V gene: TRBV7-6
CDR3 protein: CASSLNEEETQYF
CDR3 DNA: TGTGCCAGCAGCCTTAACGAAGAAGAGACCCAGTACTTC

clone size: NA
D gene: TRBD1
J gene: TRBJ2-7
V gene: TRBV5-8
CDR3 protein: CASSFLRGLYEQYF
CDR3 DNA: TGTGCCAGCAGCTTTCTCAGGGGGCTTTACGAGCAGTACTTC

clone size: large
D gene: NA
J gene: TRBJ1-2
V gene: TRBV4-3
CDR3 protein: CASSPGPGTNYGYTF
CDR3 DNA: TGCGCCAGCAGCCCCGGACCCGGAACGAACTATGGCTACACCTTC

clone size: once
D gene: TRBD1
J gene: TRBJ2-7
V gene: TRBV9
CDR3 protein: CASSNTGQGYEQYF
CDR3 DNA: TGTGCCAGCAGCAACACTGGACAGGGCTACGAGCAGTACTTC

clone size: few
D gene: NA
J gene: TRBJ1-5
V gene: TRBV6-1
CDR3 protein: CASGVRHSNQPQHF
CDR3 DNA: TGTGCCAGCGGGGTCCGACATAGCAATCAGCCCCAGCATTTT

clone size: few
D gene: NA
J gene: TRBJ1-5
V gene: TRBV20-1
CDR3 protein: CSARDNNQPQHF
CDR3 DNA: TGCAGTGCTAGGGACAACAATCAGCCCCAGCATTTT

clone size: NA
D gene: TRBD2
J gene: TRBJ2-2
V gene: TRBV5-4
CDR3 protein: CASSGTSGGTGELFF
CDR3 DNA: TGTGCCAGCAGCGGGACTAGCGGGGGGACCGGGGAGCTGTTTTTT

clone size: NA
D gene: TRBD1
J gene: TRBJ2-3
V gene: TRBV28
CDR3 protein: CASSQIQGGSTDTQYF
CDR3 DNA: TGTGCCAGCAGCCAGATACAGGGGGGTAGCACAGATACGCAGTATTTT

clone size: once
D gene: NA
J gene: TRBJ1-5
V gene: TRBV7-3
CDR3 protein: CASSSDPPEGKRNQPQHF
CDR3 DNA: TGTGCCAGCAGCTCCGACCCTCCAGAGGGTAAGAGGAATCAGCCCCAGCATTTT

clone size: NA
D gene: NA
J gene: TRBJ2-3
V gene: TRBV20-1
CDR3 protein: CSAATTDTQYF
CDR3 DNA: TGCAGTGCGGCCACCACAGATACGCAGTATTTT

clone size: few
D gene: NA
J gene: TRBJ1-3
V gene: TRBV6-1
CDR3 protein: CASRTTRLRKHHGNTIYF
CDR3 DNA: TGTGCCAGCAGAACAACACGACTGAGAAAGCACCACGGAAACACCATATATTTT

clone size: NA
D gene: NA
J gene: TRBJ2-2
V gene: TRBV18
CDR3 protein: CASSPGRPAGELFF
CDR3 DNA: TGTGCCAGCTCACCAGGACGTCCGGCCGGGGAGCTGTTTTTT

clone size: few
D gene: NA
J gene: TRBJ1-1
V gene: TRBV20-1
CDR3 protein: CSARVELNTEAFF
CDR3 DNA: TGCAGTGCTAGAGTCGAATTGAACACTGAAGCTTTCTTT

clone size: NA
D gene: TRBD2
J gene: TRBJ2-2
V gene: TRBV10-3
CDR3 protein: CAISESGLAGGAGELFF
CDR3 DNA: TGTGCCATCAGTGAGTCGGGACTAGCGGGAGGTGCCGGGGAGCTGTTTTTT

clone size: few
D gene: NA
J gene: TRBJ2-5
V gene: TRBV15
CDR3 protein: CATSRLPRGEETQYF
CDR3 DNA: TGTGCCACCAGCAGACTACCAAGGGGGGAAGAGACCCAGTACTTC

clone size: NA
D gene: NA
J gene: TRBJ2-7
V gene: TRBV6-1
CDR3 protein: CASGARWYEQYF
CDR3 DNA: TGTGCCAGCGGGGCGCGGTGGTACGAGCAGTACTTC

clone size: NA
D gene: NA
J gene: TRBJ2-1
V gene: TRBV5-6
CDR3 protein: CASSSMQVAGINEQFF
CDR3 DNA: TGTGCCAGCAGCTCCATGCAAGTGGCAGGCATAAATGAGCAGTTCTTC

clone size: NA
D gene: TRBD2
J gene: TRBJ2-3
V gene: TRBV10-3
CDR3 protein: CAISEWGLAVSTDTQYF
CDR3 DNA: TGTGCCATCAGTGAGTGGGGTCTAGCGGTTAGCACAGATACGCAGTATTTT

clone size: NA
D gene: NA
J gene: TRBJ2-1
V gene: TRBV6-2/TRBV6-3
CDR3 protein: CASSYSGTGIYNEQFF
CDR3 DNA: TGTGCCAGCAGTTACAGCGGTACAGGGATCTACAATGAGCAGTTCTTC

clone size: NA
D gene: NA
J gene: TRBJ1-3
V gene: TRBV6-1
CDR3 protein: CASRAQEPFVNTIYF
CDR3 DNA: TGTGCCAGCAGGGCGCAGGAGCCCTTCGTAAACACCATATATTTT

clone size: NA
D gene: NA
J gene: TRBJ2-7
V gene: TRBV28
CDR3 protein: CASTQEGGTYEGQYF
CDR3 DNA: TGTGCCAGCACCCAGGAGGGGGGGACCTACGAAGGGCAGTACTTC

clone size: NA
D gene: TRBD1
J gene: TRBJ1-2
V gene: TRBV28
CDR3 protein: CAGAGGGYGYTF
CDR3 DNA: TGTGCCGGCGCAGGGGGCGGATATGGCTACACCTTC

clone size: NA
D gene: TRBD2
J gene: TRBJ2-7
V gene: TRBV11-1
CDR3 protein: CASSPGTSGSYEQYF
CDR3 DNA: TGTGCCAGCAGCCCCGGGACTAGCGGTTCCTACGAGCAGTACTTC

clone size: medium-sized
D gene: TRBD1
J gene: TRBJ1-6
V gene: TRBV2
CDR3 protein: CASSPGQGGSPLHF
CDR3 DNA: TGTGCCAGCAGTCCGGGACAGGGGGGTTCACCCCTCCACTTT

clone size: medium-sized
D gene: NA
J gene: TRBJ1-2
V gene: TRBV21-1
CDR3 protein: CASSKINRSNYGYTF
CDR3 DNA: TGTGCCAGCAGCAAGATAAACAGGAGTAACTATGGCTACACCTTC

clone size: few
D gene: TRBD1
J gene: TRBJ2-2
V gene: TRBV7-7
CDR3 protein: CASSSTGGSNTGELFF
CDR3 DNA: TGTGCTAGCAGCTCGACAGGGGGCTCGAACACCGGGGAGCTGTTTTTT

clone size: NA
D gene: TRBD1
J gene: TRBJ1-2
V gene: TRBV28
CDR3 protein: CASRGDRGTLYGYTF
CDR3 DNA: TGTGCCAGCAGGGGGGACAGAGGAACTCTCTATGGCTACACCTTC

clone size: few
D gene: NA
J gene: TRBJ1-2
V gene: TRBV28
CDR3 protein: CAAQFGDQSNYGYTF
CDR3 DNA: TGTGCAGCCCAATTCGGCGACCAGTCTAACTATGGCTACACCTTC

clone size: NA
D gene: TRBD1
J gene: TRBJ1-5
V gene: TRBV15
CDR3 protein: CATSRPGGEGQPQHF
CDR3 DNA: TGTGCCACCAGCAGACCAGGGGGGGAGGGCCAGCCCCAGCATTTT

clone size: NA
D gene: NA
J gene: TRBJ1-1
V gene: TRBV19
CDR3 protein: CASSNKGDTEAFF
CDR3 DNA: TGTGCCAGTAGTAACAAGGGGGACACTGAAGCTTTCTTT

clone size: few
D gene: TRBD1
J gene: TRBJ1-6
V gene: TRBV2
CDR3 protein: CASRIGTVSSPLHF
CDR3 DNA: TGTGCCAGCAGGATCGGGACAGTTAGTTCACCCCTCCACTTT

clone size: few
D gene: TRBD2
J gene: TRBJ2-5
V gene: TRBV7-2
CDR3 protein: CASSSIGTSGIVAQETQYF
CDR3 DNA: TGTGCCAGCAGCTCAATTGGGACTAGCGGGATAGTAGCCCAAGAGACCCAGTACTTC

clone size: NA
D gene: TRBD2
J gene: TRBJ2-7
V gene: TRBV5-4
CDR3 protein: CASSGLAGVSSEQYF
CDR3 DNA: TGTGCCAGCAGCGGACTAGCGGGAGTATCCAGCGAGCAGTACTTC

clone size: NA
D gene: NA
J gene: TRBJ1-5
V gene: TRBV21-1
CDR3 protein: CASSVLTRDRFVWSNQPQHF
CDR3 DNA: TGTGCCAGCAGCGTCCTGACCCGGGACAGGTTTGTGTGGAGCAATCAGCCCCAGCATTTT

clone size: NA
D gene: TRBD2
J gene: TRBJ2-5
V gene: TRBV9
CDR3 protein: CASSAATSGSQETQYF
CDR3 DNA: TGTGCCAGCAGCGCAGCGACTAGCGGGAGTCAGGAGACCCAGTACTTC

clone size: NA
D gene: NA
J gene: TRBJ1-1
V gene: TRBV28
CDR3 protein: CASSTPVAMNTEAFF
CDR3 DNA: TGTGCCAGCAGCACCCCGGTAGCCATGAACACTGAAGCTTTCTTT

clone size: NA
D gene: NA
J gene: TRBJ2-5
V gene: TRBV19
CDR3 protein: CASSMWVSVQETQYF
CDR3 DNA: TGTGCCAGTAGTATGTGGGTTAGCGTTCAAGAGACCCAGTACTTC

clone size: NA
D gene: TRBD1
J gene: TRBJ1-1
V gene: TRBV5-1
CDR3 protein: CASSWDRGQVSTEAFF
CDR3 DNA: TGCGCCAGCAGCTGGGACAGGGGGCAAGTGAGTACTGAAGCTTTCTTT

clone size: few
D gene: NA
J gene: TRBJ2-2
V gene: TRBV7-2
CDR3 protein: CASSLVPLNTGELFF
CDR3 DNA: TGTGCCAGCAGCCTAGTCCCCTTGAACACCGGGGAGCTGTTTTTT

clone size: NA
D gene: TRBD1
J gene: TRBJ1-5
V gene: TRBV20-1
CDR3 protein: CSARSGQGTNQPQHF
CDR3 DNA: TGCAGTGCTAGATCGGGACAGGGGACTAATCAGCCCCAGCATTTT

clone size: NA
D gene: TRBD1
J gene: TRBJ2-7
V gene: TRBV5-1
CDR3 protein: CASSSGTGGWEQYF
CDR3 DNA: TGCGCCAGCAGCTCCGGGACAGGGGGCTGGGAGCAGTACTTC

clone size: few
D gene: TRBD1
J gene: TRBJ1-1
V gene: TRBV7-3
CDR3 protein: CASSLWQGASAFF
CDR3 DNA: TGTGCCAGCAGCCTCTGGCAGGGGGCGTCAGCTTTCTTT

clone size: few
D gene: NA
J gene: TRBJ1-2
V gene: TRBV28
CDR3 protein: CASSSRGGGYTF
CDR3 DNA: TGTGCCAGCAGTTCCAGGGGTGGTGGCTACACCTTC

clone size: NA
D gene: NA
J gene: TRBJ1-1
V gene: TRBV18
CDR3 protein: CASSPTENTEAFF
CDR3 DNA: TGTGCCAGCTCACCAACAGAGAACACTGAAGCTTTCTTT

clone size: NA
D gene: TRBD2
J gene: TRBJ2-3
V gene: TRBV2
CDR3 protein: CASSGAFTDTQYF
CDR3 DNA: TGTGCCTCCAGCGGGGCTTTCACAGATACGCAGTATTTT

clone size: NA
D gene: TRBD2
J gene: TRBJ2-1
V gene: TRBV7-9
CDR3 protein: CASSLVTSGLPQFF
CDR3 DNA: TGTGCCAGCAGCTTAGTCACTAGCGGGCTACCCCAGTTCTTC

clone size: few
D gene: TRBD2
J gene: TRBJ2-1
V gene: TRBV10-3
CDR3 protein: CAISGLAEQFF
CDR3 DNA: TGTGCCATCAGCGGACTAGCTGAGCAGTTCTTC

clone size: NA
D gene: TRBD2
J gene: TRBJ2-7
V gene: TRBV7-9
CDR3 protein: CASSQGAAGGTYEQYF
CDR3 DNA: TGCGCCAGCAGCCAAGGGGCGGCGGGAGGTACCTACGAGCAGTACTTC

clone size: medium-sized
D gene: TRBD1
J gene: TRBJ1-6
V gene: TRBV20-1
CDR3 protein: CSAREGQGPASLHF
CDR3 DNA: TGCAGTGCTAGAGAAGGACAGGGCCCTGCAAGCCTCCACTTT

clone size: few
D gene: TRBD2
J gene: TRBJ2-5
V gene: TRBV19
CDR3 protein: CASSIFGTSGRGVTETQYF
CDR3 DNA: TGTGCCAGTAGTATTTTTGGGACCAGCGGGAGGGGTGTCACGGAGACCCAGTACTTC

clone size: NA
D gene: TRBD1
J gene: TRBJ2-5
V gene: TRBV28
CDR3 protein: CASSFNGQGLGNQETQYF
CDR3 DNA: TGTGCCAGCAGTTTTAACGGACAGGGTCTTGGGAACCAAGAGACCCAGTACTTC

clone size: medium-sized
D gene: TRBD1
J gene: TRBJ1-6
V gene: TRBV6-1
CDR3 protein: CASSAWGTDNSPLHF
CDR3 DNA: TGTGCCAGCAGCGCCTGGGGGACAGATAATTCACCCCTCCACTTT

clone size: NA
D gene: NA
J gene: TRBJ2-5
V gene: TRBV28
CDR3 protein: CASSLWVVETQYF
CDR3 DNA: TGTGCCAGCAGTTTATGGGTTGTAGAGACCCAGTACTTC